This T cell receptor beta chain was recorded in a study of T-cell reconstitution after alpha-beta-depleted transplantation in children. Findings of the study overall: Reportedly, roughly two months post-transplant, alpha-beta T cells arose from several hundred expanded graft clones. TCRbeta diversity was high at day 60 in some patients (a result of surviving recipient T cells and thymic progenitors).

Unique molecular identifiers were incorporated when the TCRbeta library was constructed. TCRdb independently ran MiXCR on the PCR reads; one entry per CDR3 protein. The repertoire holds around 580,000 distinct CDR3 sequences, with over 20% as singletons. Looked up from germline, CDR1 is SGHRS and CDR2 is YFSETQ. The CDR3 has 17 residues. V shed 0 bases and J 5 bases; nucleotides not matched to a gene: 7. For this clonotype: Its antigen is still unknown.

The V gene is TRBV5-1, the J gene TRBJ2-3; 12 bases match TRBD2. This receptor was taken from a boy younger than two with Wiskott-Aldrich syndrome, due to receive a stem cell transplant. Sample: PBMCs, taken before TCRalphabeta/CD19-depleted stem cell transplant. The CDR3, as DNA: TGCGCCAGCAGCTTGGAACTAGCGGGAGGCGGTGGAGATACGCAGTATTTT. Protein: CASSLELAGGGGDTQYF.